This T cell receptor beta chain derives from a study of radiotherapy plus CTLA-4 blockade in lung cancer. The repertoire was sequenced with immunoSEQ multiplex PCR; TCRdb's copy has only in-frame clones and lacks some. The sample shows tens of thousands of clones, roughly 77% of them seen only once. CTLA-4 blockade with ipilimumab, together with focal radiation, was given to patients with chemo-refractory metastatic non-small-cell lung cancer. This clone was picked up a small number of times. Its antigen is still unknown. Study-wide points: Blood-borne expansion of tumor-derived TCR clones followed radiotherapy plus ipilimumab. Early shifts in blood T cell clones, with interferon-beta, reportedly predicted response best.

With 5 bases clipped from V and 0 bases from J, the junction kept 4 bases outside the gene matches. The CDR3 totals 16 residues. Germline V CDR1 and CDR2: LNHDA, SQIVND (reference sequence). This receptor was taken from a human donor with non-small cell lung cancer who had a complete response to radiotherapy plus ipilimumab. Here the sequenced sample was peripheral blood, taken from a patient treated with radiotherapy plus ipilimumab. The rearrangement links TRBV19 to TRBJ1-4; 9 bases are a match to TRBD1. The CDR3 DNA reads TGTGCCAGTAGTCTCGACAGGGGGGCAACTAATGAAAAACTGTTTTTT. Protein product: CASSLDRGATNEKLFF.